A single sample gave rise to the 27 T cell receptor beta chains below, sequenced in a study of monozygotic twins with inflammatory bowel disease. TCRdb reprocessed the 5' RACE reads and reports one entry per CDR3 protein, with no DNA. The sample totals approximately 340,000 distinct CDR3 sequences; its top ten clones hold around 2%. Source material: blood. All receptors come from a human donor with ulcerative colitis or Crohn's disease, or a healthy co-twin of an affected twin (not recorded which).

CDR3 sequence reads: CASSLDGGISYEQYF. The chain carries TRBV7-3 and TRBJ2-7. CDR3 size: 15 residues. Germline V gene sequence: CDR1 SGHTA, CDR2 FQGTGA.

V usage is TRBV7-9 and J usage is TRBJ1-2; lacking DNA, the TRBD1 call made by TCRdb goes unchecked. Germline assignment: CDR1 SEHNR and CDR2 FQNEAQ (reference sequence). The CDR3 has 15 amino acids. Here the CDR3 reads CASSSLKQGEHGYTF.

The genes are TRBV28 and TRBJ2-1. CDR1 is MDHEN and CDR2 is SYDVKM in the germline V gene. The CDR3 is made up of 14 amino acids. The CDR3 here is CASSLRYEYNEQFF. The full variable domain, in which reference TRBV28 and TRBJ2-1 provide the parts outside the CDR3, is DVKVTQSSRYLVKRTGEKVFLECVQDMDHENMFWYRQDPGLGLRLIYFSYDVKMKEKGDIPEGYSVSREKKERFSLILESASTNQTSMYLCASSLRYEYNEQFFGPGTRLTVL.

This chain's CDR3 is CASSDGQPEGEAFF. The V and J genes are TRBV5-1 and TRBJ1-1; TCRdb's D call of TRBD1 is untestable without DNA. The germline CDR1 and CDR2 sequences are SGHRS and YFSETQ. The CDR3 has 14 amino acids.

The V gene is TRBV10-3, the J gene TRBJ2-2; TCRdb's D call, TRBD2, is unchecked because there is no DNA. Germline lookup yields CDR1 ENHRY and CDR2 SYGVKD. The CDR3 sequence is 16 residues long. CDR3 in amino acids: CAISELSERATGELFF.

The chain employs TRBV5-6 and TRBJ2-7; TCRdb gives TRBD1 as the D gene, but with no DNA this cannot be confirmed. Germline V gene lookup returns CDR1 SGHDT and CDR2 YYEEEE. CDR3 length equals 15 residues. This CDR3 reads CASSGSGDNAYEQYF.

The chain recombines TRBV19 with TRBJ2-7. Germline V lookup: CDR1 LNHDA, CDR2 SQIVND (reference sequence). The CDR3 sequence is 11 residues long. CDR3 residues: CASRSQNEQYF.

The chain couples TRBV7-8 to TRBJ1-4; there is no DNA to check the TCRdb D call of TRBD1. The CDR3 sequence is 15 residues long. Germline CDR1 and CDR2: SGHVS and FQNEAQ. The CDR3 is CASSPDGGSNEKLFF.

The genes are TRBV3-1 and TRBJ2-5; no DNA is available, so the TRBD1 call from TCRdb remains unchecked. CDR1 is LGHDT, CDR2 YNNKEL, per germline (reference sequence). The CDR3 totals 13 residues. Here the CDR3 reads CASTTRVMETQYF.

V usage is TRBV10-3 and J usage is TRBJ2-2. Per the germline V gene, CDR1 is ENHRY and CDR2 is SYGVKD. This CDR3 is built from 15 residues. Here the CDR3 reads CAISESVTNTGELFF.

The V and J genes are TRBV2 and TRBJ2-2; without DNA, the TCRdb call of TRBD2 cannot be checked. The CDR3 consists of 16 residues. Germline CDR1 reads SNHLY; CDR2 reads FYNNEI. CDR3 loop: CASSTRLAGNTGELFF.

V usage is TRBV5-1 and J usage is TRBJ1-1; with no DNA, the TCRdb D assignment of TRBD1 cannot be verified. Germline CDR1 reads SGHRS; CDR2 reads YFSETQ. The CDR3 is 14 residues long. The CDR3 spells CASIGGTGNTEAFF.

This CDR3 reads CAWSVLGTGIADTQYF. The J gene is TRBJ2-3, the V gene TRBV30; TCRdb's D call of TRBD1 is untestable without DNA. The CDR3 is made up of 16 amino acids. The germline V gene encodes CDR1 GTSNPN and CDR2 SVGIG (reference sequence).

The chain combines TRBV10-2 with TRBJ2-2; with no DNA, the TCRdb D assignment of TRBD2 cannot be verified. This CDR3 region has 17 residues. Germline CDR1 and CDR2: WSHSY and SAAADI. The CDR3 is CASSPSGGSAGTGELFF.

CDR3 sequence: CSVDPTSLGYEQFF. The chain combines TRBV29-1 with TRBJ2-1; TCRdb names TRBD2, which stays unverified in the absence of DNA. The CDR3 runs 14 residues. Germline V gene data show CDR1 as SQVTM and CDR2 as ANQGSEA.

The V gene is TRBV14, the J gene TRBJ2-2; with no DNA, the TCRdb D assignment of TRBD1 cannot be verified. Germline V CDR1 and CDR2: SGHDN, FVKESK. The CDR3 has 15 residues. This CDR3 is CASSRGGANTGELFF.

The chain has TRBV5-1 and TRBJ1-4; TCRdb calls TRBD1, which cannot be checked without DNA. Germline CDR1 SGHRS, CDR2 YFSETQ. This CDR3 comprises 14 residues. This chain's CDR3 is CASTGGPTNEKLFF.

The rearrangement links TRBV6-1 to TRBJ1-6; checking the TCRdb D call of TRBD1 is not possible without DNA. Germline V gene sequence: CDR1 MNHNS, CDR2 SASEGT. This CDR3 has 17 amino acids. CDR3: CASSESRGSSYNSPLHF.

This rearrangement joins TRBV5-1 to TRBJ2-5; TCRdb's D gene call, TRBD2, goes unchecked for lack of DNA. Germline V gene lookup returns CDR1 SGHRS and CDR2 YFSETQ. The CDR3 spans 16 residues. The CDR3: CASSRGTSGSRETQYF.

The chain employs TRBV5-4 and TRBJ2-1; absent DNA, TCRdb's TRBD2 call cannot be checked. Germline V gene lookup returns CDR1 SGHNT and CDR2 YYREEE (reference sequence). The length of the CDR3 is 16 residues. The CDR3 is CASSSRDFSSYNEQFF.

The gene calls are TRBV9 and TRBJ2-1; TCRdb gives TRBD1 as the D gene, but with no DNA this cannot be confirmed. This CDR3 has 15 amino acids. Per the germline V gene, CDR1 is SGDLS and CDR2 is YYNGEE. The CDR3 loop is CASSLVEGPPNEQFF.

V usage is TRBV15 and J usage is TRBJ2-3. The CDR3 totals 16 residues. Germline CDR1 is LNHNV and CDR2 is YYDKDF (reference sequence). The CDR3 sequence is CATSKGTAASTDTQYF.

This chain uses TRBV5-4 with TRBJ2-5; TCRdb's D call of TRBD2 is untestable without DNA. Per the germline V gene, CDR1 is SGHNT and CDR2 is YYREEE (reference sequence). This CDR3 region has 17 residues. CDR3 amino acids: CASSLGLAGVRAETQYF.

V gene TRBV20-1 combines with J gene TRBJ2-7; TCRdb indicates TRBD2, and absent DNA this call remains unverified. The CDR3 extends over 13 amino acids. The germline CDR1 and CDR2 sequences are DFQATT and SNEGSKA (reference sequence). The CDR3 region is CSARTSGAYEQYF.

This CDR3 is CASSVTQSSGNTIYF. The chain links TRBV7-2 to TRBJ1-3. Germline V gene lookup returns CDR1 SGHTA and CDR2 FQGNSA. This CDR3 is 15 amino acids long.

This sequence joins TRBV5-1 and TRBJ2-1; TCRdb indicates TRBD1, and absent DNA this call remains unverified. The CDR3 length is 17 residues. CDR1 is SGHRS and CDR2 is YFSETQ in the germline V gene. The CDR3 loop reads CASSLRILGEAVNEQFF. Complete variable domain (other parts from reference TRBV5-1 and TRBJ2-1): KAGVTQTPRYLIKTRGQQVTLSCSPISGHRSVSWYQQTPGQGLQFLFEYFSETQRNKGNFPGRFSGRQFSNSRSEMNVSTLELGDSALYLCASSLRILGEAVNEQFFGPGTRLTVL.

This chain connects TRBV5-1 to TRBJ2-7; TCRdb returns TRBD2, unconfirmable since there is no DNA. The CDR3 is 15 residues long. Germline V lookup: CDR1 SGHRS, CDR2 YFSETQ. The CDR3 sequence: CASNPLTSGIYEQYF.